The clone carrying this T cell receptor beta chain was detected once. Its antigen remains unidentified. Among the donors, all were healthy bone marrow donors. V was shortened by 0 bases and J by 5 bases, with 16 bases between the two germline ends. This CDR3 contains 16 residues. CDR1 and CDR2 from the germline V gene are MNHNS and SASEGT. This specimen comes from a study of cytomegalovirus exposure and HLA in healthy donors. Amplification used 60 Vbeta primers and 13 Jbeta primers. TCRdb's copy holds only in-frame clones and misses some; the assay was immunoSEQ multiplex PCR. In the table there are about 200,000 clones, roughly four fifths of which are singletons. Study results and caveats: Later findings reportedly placed an Asian-associated ancestry cluster below the roughly 660-donor mean for N-insertions. Later analysis associated a missense DCLRE1C variant with TCR beta V- and J-gene trimming. At a 0.05 false discovery rate, a later analysis found some 18,000 TCR beta sequences to be associated with HLA alleles.

This chain links TRBV6-1 with TRBJ1-2; D is possibly TRBD1 (5 bases). This sequence originates from a woman between 50 and 59 years old in good health and CMV-seropositive. Sequenced input: PBMCs. As DNA, the CDR3 is TGTGCCAGCAGTGAAGCTCTGGCAGGGACTCCATATGGCTACACCTTC. It specifies CASSEALAGTPYGYTF.